The rows below give T cell receptor beta chains drawn from one sample of a study of cytomegalovirus exposure and HLA in healthy donors. Profiling relied on immunoSEQ multiplex PCR, and the TCRdb table lists in-frame clones only, not all of them. The top ten clones hold approximately 4.8% of a sample with some 140,000 clones, around 80% of them seen once. Sequences were obtained from PBMCs. The receptors come from a man aged 25 to 40 in good health. Both conserved end residues are part of each CDR3. D genes are given only for firm matches. Size tells how often a clone was seen (once, few, many) or the class of an expanded clone, and some rows leave it out.

D gene: -; clone size: -; J gene: TRBJ1-2; V gene: TRBV11-2; CDR3 protein: CASSTGPGLFYGYTF; CDR3 DNA: TGTGCCAGCAGCACCGGACCGGGACTTTTCTATGGCTACACCTTC
D gene: TRBD2; clone size: -; J gene: TRBJ2-3; V gene: TRBV6-4; CDR3 protein: CASSDSGLPTDTQYF; CDR3 DNA: TGTGCCAGCAGTGACTCGGGACTACCCACAGATACGCAGTATTTT
D gene: -; clone size: -; J gene: TRBJ2-5; V gene: TRBV10-2; CDR3 protein: CASSFPGQETQYF; CDR3 DNA: TGCGCCAGCAGTTTTCCGGGACAAGAGACCCAGTACTTC
D gene: -; clone size: -; J gene: TRBJ2-5; V gene: TRBV7-9; CDR3 protein: CSSSLGAETQYF; CDR3 DNA: TGTTCCAGCAGCTTGGGGGCTGAGACCCAGTACTTC
D gene: TRBD1; clone size: -; J gene: TRBJ1-2; V gene: TRBV7-9; CDR3 protein: CSSSSTGQGYGYTF; CDR3 DNA: TGTTCCAGCAGCTCGACAGGGCAGGGCTATGGCTACACCTTC
D gene: TRBD1; clone size: -; J gene: TRBJ1-1; V gene: TRBV27; CDR3 protein: CASSFRRQGMNTEAFF; CDR3 DNA: TGTGCCAGCAGTTTCCGAAGACAGGGAATGAACACTGAAGCTTTCTTT
D gene: -; clone size: -; J gene: TRBJ1-2; V gene: TRBV5-1; CDR3 protein: CASSLLLTGSGGYTF; CDR3 DNA: TGCGCCAGCAGCTTACTATTGACGGGATCGGGTGGCTACACCTTC
D gene: -; clone size: -; J gene: TRBJ2-2; V gene: TRBV19; CDR3 protein: CASSMTPPGELFF; CDR3 DNA: TGTGCCAGTAGTATGACACCTCCCGGGGAGCTGTTTTTT
D gene: -; clone size: -; J gene: TRBJ1-2; V gene: TRBV7-9; CDR3 protein: CASSAGLLGYTF; CDR3 DNA: TGTGCCAGCAGCGCCGGACTTTTGGGCTACACCTTC
D gene: TRBD2; clone size: -; J gene: TRBJ2-1; V gene: TRBV9; CDR3 protein: CASREPGTSGSGEQFF; CDR3 DNA: TGTGCCAGCAGGGAACCCGGGACTAGCGGGAGCGGTGAGCAGTTCTTC
D gene: TRBD1; clone size: -; J gene: TRBJ1-1; V gene: TRBV10-1; CDR3 protein: CASSGGTANTEAFF; CDR3 DNA: TGCGCCAGCAGTGGTGGGACAGCGAACACTGAAGCTTTCTTT
D gene: -; clone size: -; J gene: TRBJ2-5; V gene: TRBV6-5; CDR3 protein: CASSSYRSQETQYF; CDR3 DNA: TGTGCCAGCAGTTCCTACAGGTCCCAAGAGACCCAGTACTTC
D gene: TRBD2; clone size: -; J gene: TRBJ2-1; V gene: TRBV14; CDR3 protein: CASSRSGGPGYNEQFF; CDR3 DNA: TGTGCCAGCAGCCGCTCGGGAGGGCCGGGATACAATGAGCAGTTCTTC
D gene: -; clone size: -; J gene: TRBJ2-2; V gene: TRBV2; CDR3 protein: CASSKDFRGHGELFF; CDR3 DNA: TGTGCCAGCAGTAAGGACTTTAGGGGACACGGGGAGCTGTTTTTT
D gene: -; clone size: -; J gene: TRBJ1-2; V gene: TRBV9; CDR3 protein: CASSALRDTSYGYTF; CDR3 DNA: TGTGCCAGCAGCGCCCTTAGGGACACCTCCTATGGCTACACCTTC
D gene: TRBD1; clone size: -; J gene: TRBJ2-1; V gene: TRBV7-3; CDR3 protein: CASSPNRGHEQFF; CDR3 DNA: TGTGCCAGCAGCCCTAACAGGGGTCATGAGCAGTTCTTC
D gene: TRBD2; clone size: -; J gene: TRBJ2-1; V gene: TRBV2; CDR3 protein: CASSEGLAVNNEQFF; CDR3 DNA: TGTGCCAGCAGTGAAGGCCTAGCGGTAAACAATGAGCAGTTCTTC
D gene: TRBD2; clone size: -; J gene: TRBJ2-3; V gene: TRBV9; CDR3 protein: CASSGASGRTDTQYF; CDR3 DNA: TGTGCCAGCAGCGGTGCTAGCGGGAGAACAGATACGCAGTATTTT
D gene: TRBD1; clone size: -; J gene: TRBJ2-1; V gene: TRBV28; CDR3 protein: CASSVTGKGSYNEQFF; CDR3 DNA: TGTGCCAGCAGTGTGACAGGGAAAGGCTCCTACAATGAGCAGTTCTTC
D gene: TRBD1; clone size: -; J gene: TRBJ2-3; V gene: TRBV6-1; CDR3 protein: CASSRDRAPDTQYF; CDR3 DNA: TGTGCCAGCAGTAGGGACAGGGCCCCAGATACGCAGTATTTT
D gene: -; clone size: few; J gene: TRBJ2-1; V gene: TRBV7-3; CDR3 protein: CASSLMAPSSYNEQFF; CDR3 DNA: TGTGCCAGCAGCTTAATGGCCCCAAGCTCCTACAATGAGCAGTTCTTC
D gene: -; clone size: few; J gene: TRBJ1-4; V gene: TRBV25-1; CDR3 protein: CASSLRQGRGEKLFF; CDR3 DNA: TGTGCCAGCAGTCTCCGGCAGGGGAGAGGAGAAAAACTGTTTTTT
D gene: -; clone size: -; J gene: TRBJ2-3; V gene: TRBV9; CDR3 protein: CASSGRANTDTQYF; CDR3 DNA: TGTGCCAGCAGCGGCCGAGCTAACACAGATACGCAGTATTTT
D gene: -; clone size: few; J gene: TRBJ1-4; V gene: TRBV18; CDR3 protein: CASSPPTRTNEKLFF; CDR3 DNA: TGTGCCAGCTCACCCCCGACACGGACTAATGAAAAACTGTTTTTT
D gene: -; clone size: once; J gene: TRBJ2-3; V gene: TRBV28; CDR3 protein: CASSPPQGTQYF; CDR3 DNA: TGTGCCAGCAGCCCCCCTCAGGGTACGCAGTATTTT
D gene: -; clone size: -; J gene: TRBJ2-7; V gene: TRBV11-1; CDR3 protein: CASSLAGEGQYF; CDR3 DNA: TGTGCCAGCAGCTTAGCGGGCGAGGGGCAGTACTTC
D gene: TRBD2; clone size: -; J gene: TRBJ2-7; V gene: TRBV7-9; CDR3 protein: CASSQTSGLAGEQYF; CDR3 DNA: TGTGCCAGCAGCCAAACCTCGGGACTAGCGGGCGAGCAGTACTTC
D gene: -; clone size: few; J gene: TRBJ2-7; V gene: TRBV2; CDR3 protein: CASRPDSYEQYF; CDR3 DNA: TGTGCCAGCAGACCGGACTCTTACGAGCAGTACTTC
D gene: TRBD1; clone size: -; J gene: TRBJ1-1; V gene: TRBV12-5; CDR3 protein: CASGLGQGVAFF; CDR3 DNA: TGTGCTAGTGGTCTCGGACAGGGAGTAGCTTTCTTT
D gene: TRBD2; clone size: -; J gene: TRBJ2-5; V gene: TRBV2; CDR3 protein: CASSDIPGTKTQYF; CDR3 DNA: TGTGCCAGCAGCGACATCCCCGGGACTAAGACCCAGTACTTC
D gene: TRBD1; clone size: -; J gene: TRBJ1-1; V gene: TRBV19; CDR3 protein: CASDPGTGPGLTEAFF; CDR3 DNA: TGTGCCAGCGACCCCGGGACAGGGCCTGGGCTCACTGAAGCTTTCTTT